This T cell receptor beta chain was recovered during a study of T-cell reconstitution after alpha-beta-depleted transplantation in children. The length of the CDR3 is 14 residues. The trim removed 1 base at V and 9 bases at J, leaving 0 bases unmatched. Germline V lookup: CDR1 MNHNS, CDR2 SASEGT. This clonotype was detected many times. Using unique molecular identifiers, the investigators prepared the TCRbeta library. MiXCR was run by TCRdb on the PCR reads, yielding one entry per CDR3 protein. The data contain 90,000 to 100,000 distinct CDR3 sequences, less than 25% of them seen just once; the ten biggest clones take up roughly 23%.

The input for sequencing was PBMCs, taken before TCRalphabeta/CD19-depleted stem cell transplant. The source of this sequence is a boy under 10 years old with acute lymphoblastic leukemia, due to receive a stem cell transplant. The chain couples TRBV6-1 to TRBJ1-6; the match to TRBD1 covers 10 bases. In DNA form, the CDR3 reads TGTGCCAGCAGTGAAGGACAGGGGGCTTCACCCCTCCACTTT. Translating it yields CASSEGQGASPLHF.